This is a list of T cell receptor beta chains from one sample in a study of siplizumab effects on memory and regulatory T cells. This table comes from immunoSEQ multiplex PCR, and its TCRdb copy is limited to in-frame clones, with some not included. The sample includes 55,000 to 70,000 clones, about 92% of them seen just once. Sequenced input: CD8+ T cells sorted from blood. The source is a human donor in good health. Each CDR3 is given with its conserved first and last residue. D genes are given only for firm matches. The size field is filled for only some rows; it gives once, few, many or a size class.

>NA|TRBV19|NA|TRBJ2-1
TGTGCCAGTAGTATAGAGACTTACTACAATGAGCAGTTCTTC
CASSIETYYNEQFF
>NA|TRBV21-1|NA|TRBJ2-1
TGTGCCAGCAGCAAAGTATGGAACAGGGGCCTCTACAATGAGCAGTTCTTC
CASSKVWNRGLYNEQFF
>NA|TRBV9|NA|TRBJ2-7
TGTGCCAGCAGCGGGAGTACAGGGATCGAGCAGTACTTC
CASSGSTGIEQYF
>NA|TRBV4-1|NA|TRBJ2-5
TGCGCCAGCAGCCAAGATCATCAGGGGCTAGGGGAGACCCAGTACTTC
CASSQDHQGLGETQYF
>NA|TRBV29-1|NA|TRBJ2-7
TGCAGCGTTGAAGGGACAGCCTCCTACGAGCAGTACTTC
CSVEGTASYEQYF
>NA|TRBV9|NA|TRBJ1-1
TGTGCCAGCAGCTTGGAGGGGCTCACTGAAGCTTTCTTT
CASSLEGLTEAFF
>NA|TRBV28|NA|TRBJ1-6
TGTGCCAGCAGTGATGACAGGAAATCACCCCTCCACTTT
CASSDDRKSPLHF
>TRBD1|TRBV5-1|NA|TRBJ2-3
TGTCGACAGGGTGCAGATACGCAGTATTTT
CRQGADTQYF
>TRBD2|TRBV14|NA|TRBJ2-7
TGTGCCAGCAGCCAAGATTTAGGGACTAGCGCCGAGCAGTACTTC
CASSQDLGTSAEQYF
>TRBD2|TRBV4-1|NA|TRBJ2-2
TGCGCCAGCAGCCAAAGACTAGCGGAAGGGAACACCGGGGAGCTGTTTTTT
CASSQRLAEGNTGELFF
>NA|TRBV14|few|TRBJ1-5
TGTGCCAGCAGCCTTAAGCCCCAGCATTTT
CASSLKPQHF
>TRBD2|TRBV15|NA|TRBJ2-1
TGTGCCACCAGCAGAGGAACTAGCGGCTCCTACAATGAGCAGTTCTTC
CATSRGTSGSYNEQFF
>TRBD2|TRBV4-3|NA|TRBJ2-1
TGCGCCAGCAGCCAAGATTTACTAGCGGGAGGTAATGAGCAGTTCTTC
CASSQDLLAGGNEQFF
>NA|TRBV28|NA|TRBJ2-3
TGTGCCAGCCACGGGAGTCCTAGCACAGATACGCAGTATTTT
CASHGSPSTDTQYF
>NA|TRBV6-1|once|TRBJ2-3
TGTGCCAGCAGTGACGGGGGGTGGACAGGTACAGATACGCAGTATTTT
CASSDGGWTGTDTQYF
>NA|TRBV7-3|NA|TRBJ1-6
TGTGCCAGCAGGGACGGGGAAGTCAATTCACCCCTCCACTTT
CASRDGEVNSPLHF
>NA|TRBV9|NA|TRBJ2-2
TGTGCCAGCAGCACTCGGGCCGTCACCGGGGAGCTGTTTTTT
CASSTRAVTGELFF